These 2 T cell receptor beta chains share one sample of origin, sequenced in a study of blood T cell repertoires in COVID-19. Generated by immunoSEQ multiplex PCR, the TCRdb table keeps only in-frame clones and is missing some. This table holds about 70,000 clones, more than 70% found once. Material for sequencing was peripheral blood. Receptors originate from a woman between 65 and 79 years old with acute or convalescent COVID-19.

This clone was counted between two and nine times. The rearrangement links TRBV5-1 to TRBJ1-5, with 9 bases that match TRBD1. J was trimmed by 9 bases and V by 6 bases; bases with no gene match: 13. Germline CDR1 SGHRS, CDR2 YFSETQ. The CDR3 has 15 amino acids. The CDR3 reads CASNRDREPWGPQHF. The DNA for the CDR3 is TGCGCCAGCAACAGGGACAGGGAGCCCTGGGGGCCCCAGCATTTT.

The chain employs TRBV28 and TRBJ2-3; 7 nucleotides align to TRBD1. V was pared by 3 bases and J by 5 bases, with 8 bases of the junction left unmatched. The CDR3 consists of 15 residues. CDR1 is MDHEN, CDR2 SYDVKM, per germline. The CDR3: CASSFQQGNGDTQYF. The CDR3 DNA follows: TGTGCCAGCAGTTTCCAACAGGGGAACGGAGATACGCAGTATTTT.